Following are 23 T cell receptor beta chains from one sample sequenced in a study of tumor-infiltrating lymphocytes in localized non-small cell lung cancer. Repertoires were generated with immunoSEQ multiplex PCR, while TCRdb's copy carries only in-frame clones and drops some. The repertoire includes some 30,000 clones, approximately 83% of them detected once, and about 2% sits in the top ten. Sequencing used lung tumor tissue. These receptors originate from a human donor with non-small cell lung cancer.

This chain uses TRBV29-1 with TRBJ2-2; D ambiguous. Per the germline V gene, CDR1 is SQVTM and CDR2 is ANQGSEA. The CDR3 spans 14 residues. Trimming took off 2 bases at V and 5 bases at J, with 12 bases between the two ends. The CDR3 nucleotides read TGCAGCGTTGAACAGCCCAGCCAAACCGGGGAGCTGTTTTTT. Its protein is CSVEQPSQTGELFF.

The V and J genes are TRBV6-1 and TRBJ2-1; D is uncertain. The CDR3 length is 14 residues. Germline CDR1 is MNHNS and CDR2 is SASEGT. The germline V and J ends were trimmed by 7 bases and 2 bases, with 12 bases remaining between them. This CDR3 reads CASTTKHPYNEQFF. DNA of the CDR3: TGTGCCAGCACCACCAAACATCCCTACAATGAGCAGTTCTTC.

In this sample, this clone is medium-sized. The chain has TRBV6-4 and TRBJ2-5; TRBD1 matches 10 bases. The germline V gene has CDR1 MRHNA and CDR2 SNTAGT. The CDR3 spans 13 residues. V was clipped by 3 bases and J by 9 bases; unmatched bases: 4. DNA of the CDR3: TGTGCCAGCAGTGAGTCCGGGACAGGGGCCCAGTACTTC. This encodes CASSESGTGAQYF.

This clone has just a few counts. CDR3 sequence reads: CASRQQDNSPLHF. Here the CDR3 DNA reads TGTGCCAGCAGACAACAGGATAATTCACCCCTCCACTTT. The chain has TRBV6-1 and TRBJ1-6, with D tentatively TRBD1 (5 bases). The CDR3 sequence is 13 residues long. The V end was cut by 6 bases, the J end by 5 bases, with 8 bases between. In germline, CDR1 is MNHNS, CDR2 SASEGT.

This chain joins TRBV6-6 and TRBJ1-4; TRBD1 might be the D (5 bases). The germline CDR1 and CDR2 sequences are MNHNY and SVGAGI (reference sequence). V lost 6 bases to trimming and J lost 4 bases, with 12 bases between them. The CDR3 is 14 residues long. Here the CDR3 reads CASREGRRNEKLFF. The CDR3 region has the DNA TGTGCCAGCAGAGAGGGACGGCGTAATGAAAAACTGTTTTTT.

The V and J genes are TRBV19 and TRBJ2-3; 7 bases are shared with TRBD1. The J segment lost 2 bases and the V segment lost 7 bases, leaving 9 bases of the junction unmatched. CDR3 length: 15 residues. Germline CDR1 is LNHDA and CDR2 is SQIVND (reference sequence). The CDR3 loop reads CASTRTGALTDTQYF. Here the CDR3 DNA reads TGTGCCAGTACGAGAACAGGGGCCCTCACAGATACGCAGTATTTT.

This clone was detected only a few times. The chain couples TRBV7-2 to TRBJ1-2; tentative D call: TRBD1 (5 bases). The CDR3 consists of 12 residues. Deletions cut 5 bases from V and 7 bases from J, with 11 bases between. Germline V CDR1 and CDR2: SGHTA, FQGNSA. CDR3 DNA sequence: TGTGCCAGCAGCGCAAGACAGACTGGCTACACCTTC. It yields the protein CASSARQTGYTF.

The chain joins TRBV4-3 to TRBJ2-7; the match to TRBD1 covers 8 bases. The CDR3 is 15 residues long. Germline CDR1 LGHNA, CDR2 YSLEER. The junction had 7 bases not matched to a gene; V was cut back by 3 bases and J by 3 bases. CDR3 sequence: CASSQLDRGSYEQYF. The CDR3 DNA reads TGCGCCAGCAGCCAGCTCGACAGGGGTAGCTACGAGCAGTACTTC.

The V and J genes are TRBV7-9 and TRBJ2-1, with 9 bases lining up with TRBD2. Unmatched junction bases numbered 14, after V lost 5 bases and J lost 9 bases. Looked up from germline, CDR1 is SEHNR and CDR2 is FQNEAQ (reference sequence). This CDR3 is 16 amino acids long. The CDR3 sequence: CASSPPPSGVMSEQFF. DNA of the CDR3: TGTGCCAGCAGCCCTCCCCCTAGCGGGGTAATGAGTGAGCAGTTCTTC. The whole variable domain, filled in from reference TRBV7-9 and TRBJ2-1, reads DTGVSQNPRHKITKRGQNVTFRCDPISEHNRLYWYRQTLGQGPEFLTYFQNEAQLEKSRLLSDRFSAERPKGSFSTLEIQRTEQGDSAMYLCASSPPPSGVMSEQFFGPGTRLTVL.

The gene calls are TRBV7-8 and TRBJ2-4; 10 bases line up with TRBD1. Germline V gives CDR1 SGHVS, CDR2 FQNEAQ. CDR3 length: 15 amino acids. V lost 6 bases, J lost 7 bases, and 9 bases stayed unmatched. The CDR3 sequence: CASRIGTGVGNIQYF. The CDR3 nucleotides are TGTGCCAGCAGGATTGGGACAGGGGTCGGCAACATTCAGTACTTC.

The rearrangement joins TRBV4-3 to TRBJ2-2; TRBD2 aligns across 7 bases. This CDR3 contains 16 residues. V was pared by 5 bases and J by 4 bases, with 10 bases of the junction left unmatched. Germline V gene lookup returns CDR1 LGHNA and CDR2 YSLEER. CDR3 nucleotides: TGCGCCAGCAGCAGATCTCTAGCGGACCCCACCGGGGAGCTGTTTTTT. Protein sequence: CASSRSLADPTGELFF.

This chain connects TRBV2 to TRBJ1-6, with unresolved D. The CDR3 consists of 15 residues. Trimming removed 6 bases from V and 6 bases from J, with 15 bases in between. The germline V gene has CDR1 SNHLY and CDR2 FYNNEI. The CDR3 bases are TGTGCCAGCAGGCTGGCAGCGGCCGGTAATTCACCCCTCCACTTT. The encoded protein is CASRLAAAGNSPLHF.

The V and J genes are TRBV5-6 and TRBJ1-4, with D uncertain. Germline V gene sequence: CDR1 SGHDT, CDR2 YYEEEE. The CDR3 covers 15 residues. The V end was cut by 5 bases, the J end by 8 bases, with 19 bases between. The CDR3 nucleotides read TGTGCCAGCAGTCCTCGTCCCGGCCCCTTCGAAAAACTGTTTTTT. Encoded protein: CASSPRPGPFEKLFF.

The chain is built from TRBV4-1 and TRBJ1-2; D not resolved. Trimming cost V 1 base and J 4 bases, with 10 bases left between them. The CDR3 runs 14 residues. Germline-derived CDR1 and CDR2 are MGHRA and YSYEKL. The CDR3 DNA follows: TGCGCCAGCAGCCAAGTTCTGGGCGCCTATGGCTACACCTTC. This encodes CASSQVLGAYGYTF.

The rearrangement uses TRBV5-6 and TRBJ1-2, with D tentatively TRBD1 (6 bases). Germline V lookup: CDR1 SGHDT, CDR2 YYEEEE. The CDR3 covers 13 residues. V gave up 0 bases and J gave up 10 bases, with 13 bases separating them. The CDR3 nucleotides are TGTGCCAGCAGCTTGGGACAGGTATTCTACTACACCTTC. Amino acids: CASSLGQVFYYTF.

The V and J genes are TRBV29-1 and TRBJ1-2; 7 nucleotides match TRBD1. Germline V lookup: CDR1 SQVTM, CDR2 ANQGSEA. The CDR3 has 16 amino acids. The junction had 17 bases not matched to a gene; V was cut back by 2 bases and J by 8 bases. In nucleotides, the CDR3 is TGCAGCGTTGAATCCCGCCCCGACAGGGCACGGGGGGGCTACACCTTC. Its translation is CSVESRPDRARGGYTF.

The chain links TRBV27 to TRBJ1-2, with D tentatively TRBD1 (5 bases). The V and J ends lost 4 bases and 5 bases respectively, with 11 bases between them. This CDR3 is built from 13 residues. Germline values: CDR1 MNHEY, CDR2 SMNVEV (reference sequence). The CDR3 region has the DNA TGTGCCAGCAGTTCAGGGATGAGGTATGGCTACACCTTC. Translation gives CASSSGMRYGYTF.

The V call is TRBV28, the J call TRBJ1-2; no definite D call. The germline V gene has CDR1 MDHEN and CDR2 SYDVKM. Trimming took off 3 bases at V and 8 bases at J, with 13 bases between the two ends. CDR3 size: 13 residues. CDR3 in amino acids: CASSLRQVAGYTF. The CDR3 bases are TGTGCCAGCAGTTTGAGGCAGGTGGCCGGCTACACCTTC.

The gene calls are TRBV9 and TRBJ1-6; D remains ambiguous. The ends were cut back, 3 bases at V and 8 bases at J, with 18 bases in the middle. Per germline, CDR1 SGDLS and CDR2 YYNGEE. The CDR3 sequence is 16 residues long. The CDR3 spells CASSATADSAHSPLHF. The CDR3 DNA reads TGTGCCAGCAGCGCGACTGCGGACTCTGCGCATTCACCCCTCCACTTT.

V is TRBV27 and J is TRBJ2-2; a weak D match, TRBD1 (5 bases). V shed 2 bases and J shed 6 bases, with 10 bases lying between them. Germline V CDR1 and CDR2: MNHEY, SMNVEV (reference sequence). The CDR3 has 14 residues. CDR3 coding DNA: TGTGCCAGCAGTTTAAGGGCAGGGTCCGGGGAGCTGTTTTTT. Translation: CASSLRAGSGELFF.

The rearrangement joins TRBV7-2 to TRBJ2-7, with no clear D. The CDR3 totals 16 residues. Trimming took 5 bases from V and 0 from J, leaving 17 bases between them. CDR1 is SGHTA and CDR2 is FQGNSA in the germline V gene. The CDR3 nucleotides read TGTGCCAGCAGCAAAATGGCTTTACGTAGCTCCTACGAGCAGTACTTC. Its translation: CASSKMALRSSYEQYF.

This clone appeared once. Other DNA sequences within the sample encode an identical CDR3. This sequence joins TRBV5-4 and TRBJ2-1; no reliable D call. The ends were cut back, 0 bases at V and 0 bases at J, with 7 bases in the middle. CDR3 size: 15 residues. Per germline, CDR1 SGHNT and CDR2 YYREEE (reference sequence). In DNA form, the CDR3 reads TGTGCCAGCAGCTTGGACCGCAACTCCTACAATGAGCAGTTCTTC. Protein sequence: CASSLDRNSYNEQFF.

The chain couples TRBV30 to TRBJ2-5, with D hard to call. This CDR3 comprises 15 residues. Germline V gives CDR1 GTSNPN, CDR2 SVGIG (reference sequence). V dropped 0 bases and J dropped 1 base, with 12 bases sitting between them. As DNA, the CDR3 is TGTGCCTGGAGTGTGGGAAGGACCCGCCAAGAGACCCAGTACTTC. It codes for CAWSVGRTRQETQYF.